The rows below give T cell receptor beta chains drawn from one sample of a study of blood T cell repertoires in COVID-19. Sequencing was performed with immunoSEQ multiplex PCR; in TCRdb, only in-frame clones are kept and a portion is missing. In the table there are about 210,000 clones, around 86% of which are singletons. Sequences were obtained from PBMCs or T cells enriched from blood (not recorded which). The receptors stem from a woman aged 45 to 65 with acute COVID-19. The CDR3 runs from the conserved cysteine through the conserved F or W. D genes are given only for firm matches. Part of the rows lack a size; the others show once, few, many or a class for expanded clones.

d_gene: TRBD2
j_gene: TRBJ2-3
abundance: -
len: 16
v_gene: TRBV7-2
CDR3aa: CASSPGLAGAVDTQYF
CDR3nt: TGTGCCAGCAGCCCCGGACTAGCGGGAGCGGTAGATACGCAGTATTTT

d_gene: TRBD2
j_gene: TRBJ2-2
abundance: few
len: 14
v_gene: TRBV5-1
CDR3aa: CASSLELAAGELFF
CDR3nt: TGCGCCAGCAGCTTGGAACTAGCGGCCGGGGAGCTGTTTTTT

d_gene: TRBD1
j_gene: TRBJ1-4
abundance: -
len: 14
v_gene: TRBV19
CDR3aa: CASSPGQGNEKLFF
CDR3nt: TGTGCCAGTAGTCCGGGACAGGGAAATGAAAAACTGTTTTTT

d_gene: -
j_gene: TRBJ1-2
abundance: -
len: 14
v_gene: TRBV12-2
CDR3aa: CASRLEGQGVGYTF
CDR3nt: TGTGCAAGTCGCTTAGAGGGACAGGGGGTTGGCTACACCTTC

d_gene: TRBD1
j_gene: TRBJ2-1
abundance: -
len: 16
v_gene: TRBV28
CDR3aa: CASSFRVTGDYNEQFF
CDR3nt: TGTGCCAGCAGTTTTCGAGTCACAGGGGATTATAATGAGCAGTTCTTC

d_gene: -
j_gene: TRBJ2-1
abundance: -
len: 12
v_gene: TRBV6-5
CDR3aa: CASTKGEGDPLF
CDR3nt: TGTGCCAGCACCAAGGGGGAGGGCGATCCACTCTTC

d_gene: -
j_gene: TRBJ2-5
abundance: -
len: 12
v_gene: TRBV3-1/TRBV3-2
CDR3aa: CASSQVQKTQYF
CDR3nt: TGTGCCAGCAGCCAAGTCCAGAAGACCCAGTACTTC

d_gene: -
j_gene: TRBJ2-5
abundance: once
len: 13
v_gene: TRBV18
CDR3aa: CASSLAGGETQYF
CDR3nt: TGTGCCAGCTCACTCGCCGGGGGAGAGACCCAGTACTTC

d_gene: -
j_gene: TRBJ2-3
abundance: few
len: 16
v_gene: TRBV7-6
CDR3aa: CASSEAPGRGSDTQYF
CDR3nt: TGTGCCAGCAGCGAAGCCCCAGGCAGGGGCTCAGATACGCAGTATTTT

d_gene: TRBD1
j_gene: TRBJ2-7
abundance: few
len: 15
v_gene: TRBV11-2
CDR3aa: CASSFLGQGPYEQYF
CDR3nt: TGTGCCAGCAGCTTCCTCGGACAGGGCCCCTACGAGCAGTACTTC